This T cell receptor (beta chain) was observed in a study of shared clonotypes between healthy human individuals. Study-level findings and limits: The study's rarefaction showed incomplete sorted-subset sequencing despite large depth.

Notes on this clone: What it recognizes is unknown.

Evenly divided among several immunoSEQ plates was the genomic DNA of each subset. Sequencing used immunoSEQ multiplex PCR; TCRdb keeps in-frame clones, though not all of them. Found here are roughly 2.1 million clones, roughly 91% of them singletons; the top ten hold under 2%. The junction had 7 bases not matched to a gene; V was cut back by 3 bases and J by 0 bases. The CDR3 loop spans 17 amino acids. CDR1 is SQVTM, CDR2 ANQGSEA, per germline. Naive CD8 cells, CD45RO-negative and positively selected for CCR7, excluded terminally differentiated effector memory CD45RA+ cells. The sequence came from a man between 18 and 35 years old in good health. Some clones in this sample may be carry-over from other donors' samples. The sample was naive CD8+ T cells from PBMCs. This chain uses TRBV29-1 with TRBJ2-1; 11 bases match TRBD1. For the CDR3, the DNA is TGCAGCGTTGATGGGGACAGGGGGTCGAGCTCCTACAATGAGCAGTTCTTC. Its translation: CSVDGDRGSSSYNEQFF.